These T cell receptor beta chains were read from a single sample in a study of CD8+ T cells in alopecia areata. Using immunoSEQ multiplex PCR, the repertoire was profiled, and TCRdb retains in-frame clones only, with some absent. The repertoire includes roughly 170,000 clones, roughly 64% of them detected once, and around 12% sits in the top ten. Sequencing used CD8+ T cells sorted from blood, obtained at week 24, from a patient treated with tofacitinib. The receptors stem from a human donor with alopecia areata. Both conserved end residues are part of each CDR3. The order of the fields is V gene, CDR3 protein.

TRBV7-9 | CASSAPGDYEQYF
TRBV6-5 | CASSYTGIGELFF
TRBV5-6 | CASSGLGAGKEEKLFF
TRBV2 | CASSETPF
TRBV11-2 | CASSPSFVRNTEAFF
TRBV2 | CACDPTRGAYNEQFF
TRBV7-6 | CASSLSGGQETQYF
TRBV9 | CASSVGTEDYEQYF
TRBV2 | CASSGVDSNQPQHF
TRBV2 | CASVWGDPTLGYTF
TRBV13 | CASSLGGGVSKNIQYF
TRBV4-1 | CASSRRWQGVNQPQHF
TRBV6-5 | CASSYSLNGQETQYF
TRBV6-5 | CASSEGGSRNIQYF
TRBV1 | CTSGLRTNEKLFF
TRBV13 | CASSYRTAIRVGGTEAFF
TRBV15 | CATNGQINSPLHF
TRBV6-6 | CAAGHEQFF
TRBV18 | CASSPLTGGGYEQYF
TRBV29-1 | CSVMLQGNSYEQYF
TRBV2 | CASTGTGTQYF
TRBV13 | CASSLGTTSGGRNEQFF
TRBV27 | CASSLMGQFYEQYF
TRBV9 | CASSVGDSTYEQYF
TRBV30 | CAWSRLAVTYNEQFF
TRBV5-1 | CASSFEGIYEQYF
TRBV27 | CASIPGGPGNEQFF